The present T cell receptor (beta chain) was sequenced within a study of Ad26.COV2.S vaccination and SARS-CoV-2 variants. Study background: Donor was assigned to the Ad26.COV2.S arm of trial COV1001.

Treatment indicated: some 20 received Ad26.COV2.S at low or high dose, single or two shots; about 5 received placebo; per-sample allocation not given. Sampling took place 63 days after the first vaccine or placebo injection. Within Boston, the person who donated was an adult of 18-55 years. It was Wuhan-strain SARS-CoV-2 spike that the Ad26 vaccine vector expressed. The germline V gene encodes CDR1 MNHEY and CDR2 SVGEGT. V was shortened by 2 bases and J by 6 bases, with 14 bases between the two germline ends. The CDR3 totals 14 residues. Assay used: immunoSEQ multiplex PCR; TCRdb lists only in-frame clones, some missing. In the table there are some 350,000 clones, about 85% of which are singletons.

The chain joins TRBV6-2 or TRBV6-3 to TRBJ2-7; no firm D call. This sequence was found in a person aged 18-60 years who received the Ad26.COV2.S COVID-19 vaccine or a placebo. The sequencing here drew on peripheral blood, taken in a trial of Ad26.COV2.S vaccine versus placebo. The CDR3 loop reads CASSYPSGTPEQYF. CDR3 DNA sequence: TGTGCCAGCAGTTACCCTTCAGGAACCCCCGAGCAGTACTTC.